These 15 T cell receptor beta chains came from one sample sequenced in a study of beta chain features in type 1 diabetes. All of the isolated RNA was reverse transcribed, so expressed TCRB transcripts were sequenced. Profiled with immunoSEQ multiplex PCR; TCRdb holds only in-frame clones, not every one. The sample comprises under 150,000 clones, 6.9% of which are singletons, and approximately 1.5% rests with the top ten. The sequenced material came from central memory CD4+ T cells from blood. All receptors come from a woman aged 30 to 39 in good health.

This clone occurred a few times. The chain links TRBV6-1 to TRBJ2-5; D ambiguous. V shed 7 bases and J shed 2 bases, with 5 bases lying between them. The CDR3 is 11 residues long. Germline CDR1 reads MNHNS; CDR2 reads SASEGT. The CDR3 coding sequence is TGTGCCAGCACACTTCAAGAGACCCAGTACTTC. It specifies CASTLQETQYF.

The chain carries TRBV19 and TRBJ2-5; 9 nucleotides match TRBD2. The CDR3 is 16 residues long. V shed 4 bases, J shed 5 bases, and the junction held 11 bases outside the gene matches. The germline CDR1 and CDR2 sequences are LNHDA and SQIVND (reference sequence). The CDR3 nucleotides are TGTGCCAGTAGTACCTCGGGCCTAGCGGGATTCGAGACCCAGTACTTC. Translating gives CASSTSGLAGFETQYF.

This clone was counted many times. The chain links TRBV18 to TRBJ2-7; 9 nucleotides align to TRBD2. CDR1 and CDR2 from the germline V gene are KGHSH and LQKENI. Trimming at V came to 2 bases and at J to 2 bases, leaving 4 bases not matched to a gene. The CDR3 is 15 residues long. The CDR3 DNA sequence: TGTGCCAGCTCACCAGGGGCGGGAGGGACCTACGAGCAGTACTTC. It encodes CASSPGAGGTYEQYF.

CDR3: CASRNTGGTLTSYNEQFF. The DNA of the CDR3 is TGTGCCAGTAGAAACACAGGGGGCACTTTAACCTCCTACAATGAGCAGTTCTTC. The gene calls are TRBV19 and TRBJ2-1; TRBD1 matches at 9 bases. V lost 6 bases, J lost 0 bases, and 12 bases stayed unmatched. CDR3 length: 18 amino acids. CDR1 is LNHDA, CDR2 SQIVND, per germline (reference sequence).

The chain has TRBV4-1 and TRBJ2-7, with 7 bases lining up with TRBD1. The CDR3 loop spans 19 amino acids. Unmatched junction bases numbered 18, after V lost 1 base and J lost 3 bases. CDR1 is MGHRA and CDR2 is YSYEKL in the germline V gene. CDR3 region: CASSQAATARTGDFYEQYF. The DNA for the CDR3 is TGCGCCAGCAGCCAAGCCGCAACGGCACGGACAGGCGATTTCTACGAGCAGTACTTC.

This clone was picked up many times. The V call is TRBV7-6, the J call TRBJ1-2, with 8 positions matching TRBD1. The germline V gene encodes CDR1 SGHVS and CDR2 FNYEAQ. This CDR3 contains 14 residues. J gave up 8 bases and V 5 bases, and 10 bases lay outside the gene matches. CDR3: CASSPGQGSSGYTF. The CDR3 region has the DNA TGTGCCAGCAGCCCAGGACAGGGTTCGTCGGGCTACACCTTC.

CDR3 nucleotide sequence: TGCGCCAGCAGCCAACGGCCCTTAGGAACGGGAGAAACAGATACGCAGTATTTT. Its translation is CASSQRPLGTGETDTQYF. This rearrangement joins TRBV4-3 to TRBJ2-3, with a tentative D call TRBD2 (6 bases). Deletions cut 2 bases from V and 3 bases from J, with 21 bases between. The germline CDR1 and CDR2 sequences are LGHNA and YSLEER. The CDR3 contains 18 residues.

This clone was picked up a small number of times. V usage is TRBV29-1 and J usage is TRBJ2-1, with 14 bases matching TRBD2. V lost 4 bases, J lost 15 bases, and 11 bases stayed unmatched. The CDR3 has 14 amino acids. Germline CDR1 SQVTM, CDR2 ANQGSEA. CDR3 sequence (DNA): TGCAGCGTTGTGATTGGGACTAGCGGGAGTAGCTGGTTCTTC. This codes for CSVVIGTSGSSWFF.

This chain links TRBV27 with TRBJ1-3; D ambiguous. The CDR3 is 14 residues long. V gave up 6 bases and J gave up 2 bases, with 11 bases separating them. Germline values: CDR1 MNHEY, CDR2 SMNVEV (reference sequence). CDR3 in DNA: TGTGCCAGCAGACGGACTGGGACTGGAAACACCATATATTTT. Translated: CASRRTGTGNTIYF.

This clone was seen only a few times. The chain links TRBV7-8 to TRBJ1-1; 7 bases fit TRBD1. The trim removed 3 bases at V and 4 bases at J, leaving 11 bases unmatched. Germline assignment: CDR1 SGHVS and CDR2 FQNEAQ. This CDR3 region has 16 residues. CDR3 nucleotides: TGTGCCAGCAGCTTGGATCAGGGGGTCGGTGGCACTGAAGCTTTCTTT. As protein: CASSLDQGVGGTEAFF. Full variable domain (outside the CDR3, taken from reference TRBV7-8 and TRBJ1-1): GAGVSQSPRYKVAKRGQDVALRCDPISGHVSLFWYQQALGQGPEFLTYFQNEAQLDKSGLPSDRFFAERPEGSVSTLKIQRTQQEDSAVYLCASSLDQGVGGTEAFFGQGTRLTVV.

This clone has only a few counts. The V and J genes are TRBV7-3 and TRBJ2-3, with 9 bases identical to TRBD2. V was clipped by 0 bases and J by 6 bases; unmatched bases: 7. In germline, CDR1 is SGHTA, CDR2 FQGTGA. The CDR3 runs to 16 residues. The CDR3 is CASSLTGLAAGDTQYF. Written as DNA, the CDR3 is TGTGCCAGCAGCTTAACGGGACTAGCTGCGGGGGATACGCAGTATTTT. Looking up the rest from reference TRBV7-3 and TRBJ2-3 gives the full variable domain: GAGVSQTPSNKVTEKGKYVELRCDPISGHTALYWYRQSLGQGPEFLIYFQGTGAADDSGLPNDRFFAVRPEGSVSTLKIQRTERGDSAVYLCASSLTGLAAGDTQYFGPGTRLTVL.

There are a few counts of this clone. This sequence joins TRBV6-1 and TRBJ1-2; a possible D gene is TRBD1 (5 bases). V was pared by 2 bases and J by 7 bases, with 14 bases between. This CDR3 spans 14 amino acids. CDR1 MNHNS and CDR2 SASEGT come from the germline V gene. Here the CDR3 reads CASSETGPMGGYTF. CDR3 nucleotide sequence: TGTGCCAGCAGTGAAACAGGCCCCATGGGTGGCTACACCTTC.

This clone came up once. CDR3 DNA sequence: TGTGCCAGCAGCTTAGTAGGCAGGGGGCTTGGCTACACCTTC. Translation: CASSLVGRGLGYTF. The chain recombines TRBV11-2 with TRBJ1-2; 8 bases fit TRBD1. After removal of 1 base from V and 7 bases from J, the junction contained 5 bases not matched to a gene. The CDR3 covers 14 residues. Germline-derived CDR1 and CDR2 are SGHAT and FQNNGV.

J is TRBJ1-2 and V is TRBV27; 9 positions match TRBD1. Germline assignment: CDR1 MNHEY and CDR2 SMNVEV (reference sequence). The CDR3 runs 15 residues. V dropped 5 bases and J dropped 7; count of bases not matched to a gene: 11. The CDR3 region is CASSPGQGRTGGYTF. CDR3 nucleotides: TGTGCCAGCAGTCCCGGACAGGGGCGGACGGGTGGCTACACCTTC.

The V call is TRBV7-3, the J call TRBJ1-3, with D possibly TRBD1 on 6 matching bases. CDR3 length: 14 residues. V lost 5 bases and J 4 bases, leaving 12 bases between the germline ends. Germline V gene lookup returns CDR1 SGHTA and CDR2 FQGTGA. Here the CDR3 reads CASSPTGTGNTIYF. CDR3 nucleotide sequence: TGTGCCAGCAGCCCAACAGGGACCGGAAACACCATATATTTT.